This is a list of T cell receptor beta chains from one sample in a study of shared clonotypes between healthy human individuals. The method was immunoSEQ multiplex PCR; TCRdb's version includes in-frame clones alone and lacks a portion of them. This table holds roughly 700,000 clones, about 74% found once. The specimen was memory CD4+ T cells sorted from blood. Receptors originate from a woman aged 25 to 39 in good health. Both conserved end residues are part of each CDR3. D genes are given only for firm matches. Size is omitted from some rows. Given values are once, few, many or a class for expanded clones.

d_gene	v_gene	abundance	j_gene	CDR3nt	CDR3aa
TRBD1	TRBV30	many	TRBJ1-2	TGTGCCTGGGAAGACAGGGGCTATGGCTACACCTTC	CAWEDRGYGYTF
TRBD1	TRBV27	-	TRBJ2-2	TGTGCCAGCAGGAAGCGGACAGGGCCATACACCGGGGAGCTGTTTTTT	CASRKRTGPYTGELFF
-	TRBV28	-	TRBJ1-4	TGTGCCAGCAGTCTAAACGGGGTAACAACTAATGAAAAACTGTTTTTT	CASSLNGVTTNEKLFF
-	TRBV30	-	TRBJ2-7	TGTGCCTGGAGATCGGGACTGGGCTACGAGCAGTACTTC	CAWRSGLGYEQYF
TRBD1	TRBV28	-	TRBJ2-3	TGTGCCAGCAGTACTCCGGGACAGGGGTTCTCAGATACGCAGTATTTT	CASSTPGQGFSDTQYF
-	TRBV5-8	-	TRBJ1-2	TGTGCCAGCAGCTTTGGGGGGCGGCCTAACTATGGCTACACCTTC	CASSFGGRPNYGYTF
-	TRBV27	-	TRBJ2-7	TGTGCCAGCAGTTTATCGCGTATTCGCGACGAGCAGTACTTC	CASSLSRIRDEQYF
TRBD1	TRBV5-1	-	TRBJ1-1	TGCGCCAGCAGCTTGGCAGGGGGCAGGCGCACTGAAGCTTTCTTT	CASSLAGGRRTEAFF
TRBD1	TRBV27	many	TRBJ1-5	TGTGCCAGCAGTTCCACAGGGGGCTATAGCAATCAGCCCCAGCATTTT	CASSSTGGYSNQPQHF
-	TRBV7-9	-	TRBJ2-1	TGTGCCAGCAGCTTAGAGTGGAACCACTATGAGCAGTTCTTC	CASSLEWNHYEQFF
-	TRBV7-2	-	TRBJ2-7	TGTGCCAGCCGCCAGGGAACCTACGAGCAGTACTTC	CASRQGTYEQYF
-	TRBV28	-	TRBJ2-7	TGTGCCAGCAGTTACAGCCTCCGGCAGTACTTC	CASSYSLRQYF
-	TRBV6-1	-	TRBJ1-5	TGTGCCAGCAGTGAATTGGGGAGTAGGGATCAGCCCCAGCATTTT	CASSELGSRDQPQHF
TRBD1	TRBV7-2	few	TRBJ1-5	TGTGCCAGCAGCCCAGGGGGGGGAAATCAGCCCCAGCATTTT	CASSPGGGNQPQHF
-	TRBV7-9	-	TRBJ1-1	TGTGCCAGCAGCCGTGGGGCCCTTATGAGAAACACTGAAGCTTTCTTT	CASSRGALMRNTEAFF
-	TRBV6-1	few	TRBJ2-6	TGTGCCAGCCTCCCATCTGGGGCCAACGTCCTGACTTTC	CASLPSGANVLTF
TRBD1	TRBV7-6	-	TRBJ2-3	TGTGCCAGCAGGGACAGGGCTAGCACAGATACGCAGTATTTT	CASRDRASTDTQYF